Listed below are T cell receptor beta chains from one sample, sequenced in a study of read filtering for tumor transcriptome and immune sequencing. One entry per CDR3 protein results from TCRdb running MiXCR on the reads. This repertoire shows tens of thousands of distinct CDR3 sequences, roughly 12% found once; its top ten account for more than 14%. The source material was a population of CD138-negative cells sorted from bone marrow. The source of these receptors is a donor at least 40 years old with multiple myeloma. CDR3s include the opening cysteine and the closing phenylalanine or tryptophan. Each record gives: clone size, J gene, D gene, V gene, CDR3 protein, CDR3 DNA. The D gene is left open where the match is weak. Clone size is not always given. Where it is, it says once, few, many or a class for expanded clones.

abundance: many
j_gene: TRBJ2-1
d_gene: TRBD1
v_gene: TRBV5-1
CDR3aa: CASKDRGLLNEQFF
CDR3nt: TGCGCCAGTAAGGACAGGGGTCTTTTAAATGAGCAGTTCTTC

abundance: many
j_gene: TRBJ1-1
d_gene: NA
v_gene: TRBV18
CDR3aa: CASSPNIDTEAFF
CDR3nt: TGTGCCAGCTCACCGAATATCGACACTGAAGCTTTCTTT

abundance: many
j_gene: TRBJ1-2
d_gene: NA
v_gene: TRBV20-1
CDR3aa: CSATPRLGYGYTF
CDR3nt: TGCAGTGCAACCCCCCGTCTGGGCTATGGCTACACCTTC

abundance: NA
j_gene: TRBJ1-5
d_gene: NA
v_gene: TRBV19
CDR3aa: CASTPTGFGNQPQHF
CDR3nt: TGTGCCAGTACCCCGACAGGTTTCGGCAATCAGCCCCAGCATTTT

abundance: many
j_gene: TRBJ2-1
d_gene: NA
v_gene: TRBV5-6
CDR3aa: CASSLGADSYNEQFF
CDR3nt: TGTGCCAGCAGCTTGGGAGCAGACTCCTACAATGAGCAGTTCTTC

abundance: many
j_gene: TRBJ1-1
d_gene: NA
v_gene: TRBV20-1
CDR3aa: CSARVGGSGTEAFF
CDR3nt: TGCAGCGCCCGGGTTGGGGGGTCGGGGACTGAAGCTTTCTTT

abundance: many
j_gene: TRBJ2-3
d_gene: TRBD2
v_gene: TRBV7-9
CDR3aa: CASSPGSSGRSTADTQYF
CDR3nt: TGTGCCAGCAGCCCTGGTAGTAGCGGGAGGTCCACCGCAGATACGCAGTATTTT

abundance: many
j_gene: TRBJ2-7
d_gene: TRBD1
v_gene: TRBV20-1
CDR3aa: CSARALRDRDHFSYEQYF
CDR3nt: TGCAGTGCTAGAGCCCTCCGGGACAGGGATCATTTTTCCTACGAGCAGTACTTC

abundance: many
j_gene: TRBJ2-5
d_gene: NA
v_gene: TRBV6-2/TRBV6-3
CDR3aa: CASTRGGRETQYF
CDR3nt: TGTGCCAGCACCCGAGGGGGGAGGGAGACCCAGTACTTC

abundance: many
j_gene: TRBJ1-1
d_gene: NA
v_gene: TRBV12-3/TRBV12-4
CDR3aa: CASSLIDTEAFF
CDR3nt: TGTGCCAGCAGTTTAATTGACACTGAAGCTTTCTTT

abundance: many
j_gene: TRBJ2-2
d_gene: NA
v_gene: TRBV24-1
CDR3aa: CATSGTTGELFF
CDR3nt: TGTGCCACTTCAGGGACAACCGGGGAGCTGTTTTTT

abundance: many
j_gene: TRBJ2-5
d_gene: NA
v_gene: TRBV29-1
CDR3aa: CSVSRGSQETQYF
CDR3nt: TGCAGCGTTAGTAGAGGGAGCCAAGAGACCCAGTACTTC

abundance: many
j_gene: TRBJ2-2
d_gene: TRBD2
v_gene: TRBV6-6
CDR3aa: CASSGIAGDTGELFF
CDR3nt: TGTGCCAGCAGTGGCATAGCGGGAGACACCGGGGAGCTGTTTTTT

abundance: many
j_gene: TRBJ2-2
d_gene: TRBD1
v_gene: TRBV7-3
CDR3aa: CASSLRRLQGAAGELFF
CDR3nt: TGTGCCAGCAGCTTAAGGAGATTACAGGGGGCGGCCGGGGAGCTGTTTTTT

abundance: few
j_gene: TRBJ1-3
d_gene: NA
v_gene: TRBV19
CDR3aa: CASSVGPTSGNTIYF
CDR3nt: TGTGCCAGTAGTGTGGGACCGACCTCTGGAAACACCATATATTTT

abundance: many
j_gene: TRBJ2-7
d_gene: TRBD1
v_gene: TRBV18
CDR3aa: CASSQDRDGREQYF
CDR3nt: TGTGCCAGCTCCCAGGACAGGGACGGTCGCGAGCAGTACTTC

abundance: NA
j_gene: TRBJ1-2
d_gene: TRBD1
v_gene: TRBV20-1
CDR3aa: CSARGVPGGESYGYTF
CDR3nt: TGCAGTGCTAGAGGGGTACCAGGGGGGGAGAGCTATGGCTACACCTTC

abundance: many
j_gene: TRBJ1-1
d_gene: NA
v_gene: TRBV7-2
CDR3aa: CASSLTGTEAFF
CDR3nt: TGTGCCAGCAGCTTGACAGGCACTGAAGCTTTCTTT

abundance: many
j_gene: TRBJ1-1
d_gene: TRBD1
v_gene: TRBV9
CDR3aa: CASSGQGDLRAFF
CDR3nt: TGTGCCAGCAGCGGACAGGGGGATCTCCGAGCTTTCTTT

abundance: many
j_gene: TRBJ2-1
d_gene: NA
v_gene: TRBV29-1
CDR3aa: CSVAVHLRSSYNEQFF
CDR3nt: TGCAGCGTTGCGGTCCACCTAAGAAGCTCCTACAATGAGCAGTTCTTC

abundance: many
j_gene: TRBJ2-1
d_gene: NA
v_gene: TRBV9
CDR3aa: CASSSRQSSYNEQFF
CDR3nt: TGTGCCAGCAGCTCTCGACAAAGTTCCTACAATGAGCAGTTCTTC

abundance: many
j_gene: TRBJ2-3
d_gene: TRBD2
v_gene: TRBV7-9
CDR3aa: CASSVSGKGTDTQYF
CDR3nt: TGTGCCAGCAGCGTTAGCGGGAAGGGCACAGATACGCAGTATTTT

abundance: many
j_gene: TRBJ2-5
d_gene: NA
v_gene: TRBV29-1
CDR3aa: CSVKVSPRGVFQETQYF
CDR3nt: TGCAGCGTTAAAGTCTCTCCTAGGGGAGTCTTCCAAGAGACCCAGTACTTC

abundance: many
j_gene: TRBJ2-5
d_gene: NA
v_gene: TRBV4-1
CDR3aa: CASSQHGSLETQYF
CDR3nt: TGCGCCAGCAGCCAACACGGGTCTCTGGAGACCCAGTACTTC

abundance: NA
j_gene: TRBJ2-6
d_gene: NA
v_gene: TRBV5-6
CDR3aa: CASSLLGAQGANVLTF
CDR3nt: TGTGCCAGCAGCTTGTTGGGGGCGCAAGGGGCCAACGTCCTGACTTTC

abundance: many
j_gene: TRBJ2-3
d_gene: NA
v_gene: TRBV24-1
CDR3aa: CATSGPGVPASTDTQYF
CDR3nt: TGTGCCACCAGTGGGCCGGGAGTCCCGGCTAGCACAGATACGCAGTATTTT

abundance: many
j_gene: TRBJ2-4
d_gene: NA
v_gene: TRBV18
CDR3aa: CASSPESRIQYF
CDR3nt: TGTGCCAGCTCACCAGAAAGCCGAATTCAGTACTTC

abundance: few
j_gene: TRBJ2-7
d_gene: TRBD1
v_gene: TRBV20-1
CDR3aa: CSARGRALGEQYF
CDR3nt: TGCAGTGCCAGGGGGCGAGCCTTGGGCGAGCAGTACTTC

abundance: many
j_gene: TRBJ2-6
d_gene: NA
v_gene: TRBV24-1
CDR3aa: CATSKPGSSGANVLTF
CDR3nt: TGTGCCACCAGTAAACCAGGTTCCTCTGGGGCCAACGTCCTGACTTTC

abundance: many
j_gene: TRBJ2-3
d_gene: TRBD2
v_gene: TRBV24-1
CDR3aa: CATSDSQAGGPSDTQYF
CDR3nt: TGTGCCACCAGTGATTCGCAAGCGGGAGGGCCATCAGATACGCAGTATTTT

abundance: many
j_gene: TRBJ1-1
d_gene: NA
v_gene: TRBV14
CDR3aa: CASSPYRNTEAFF
CDR3nt: TGTGCCAGCAGCCCGTACAGGAACACTGAAGCTTTCTTT

abundance: many
j_gene: TRBJ1-1
d_gene: NA
v_gene: TRBV7-9
CDR3aa: CASSLARGNTEAFF
CDR3nt: TGTGCCAGCAGCTTAGCCCGGGGGAACACTGAAGCTTTCTTT

abundance: many
j_gene: TRBJ2-3
d_gene: NA
v_gene: TRBV11-3
CDR3aa: CASTVDPNTDTQYF
CDR3nt: TGTGCCAGCACCGTCGACCCTAACACAGATACGCAGTATTTT

abundance: many
j_gene: TRBJ2-3
d_gene: NA
v_gene: TRBV5-6
CDR3aa: CASSLFQGGADTQYF
CDR3nt: TGTGCCAGCAGCTTGTTTCAGGGGGGGGCAGATACGCAGTATTTT

abundance: many
j_gene: TRBJ2-2
d_gene: NA
v_gene: TRBV29-1
CDR3aa: CSVGRGNTGELFF
CDR3nt: TGCAGCGTTGGGAGGGGGAACACCGGGGAGCTGTTTTTT

abundance: many
j_gene: TRBJ1-1
d_gene: NA
v_gene: TRBV18
CDR3aa: CASSPTIGVGTEAFF
CDR3nt: TGTGCCAGCTCACCAACAATCGGGGTTGGCACTGAAGCTTTCTTT

abundance: many
j_gene: TRBJ2-2
d_gene: TRBD2
v_gene: TRBV3-1
CDR3aa: CASSPTSGVTGELFF
CDR3nt: TGTGCCAGCAGCCCGACTAGCGGAGTAACCGGGGAGCTGTTTTTT

abundance: many
j_gene: TRBJ2-1
d_gene: TRBD2
v_gene: TRBV5-1
CDR3aa: CASSLGRSGRINEQFF
CDR3nt: TGCGCCAGCAGCTTAGGGAGAAGCGGGAGGATAAATGAGCAGTTCTTC

abundance: many
j_gene: TRBJ2-5
d_gene: NA
v_gene: TRBV18
CDR3aa: CASSRMETQETQYF
CDR3nt: TGTGCCAGCTCACGTATGGAGACCCAAGAGACCCAGTACTTC

abundance: many
j_gene: TRBJ1-1
d_gene: NA
v_gene: TRBV30
CDR3aa: CAWSLPNPTDPRNTEAFF
CDR3nt: TGTGCCTGGAGTTTACCAAATCCGACAGATCCCAGGAACACTGAAGCTTTCTTT

abundance: many
j_gene: TRBJ2-1
d_gene: NA
v_gene: TRBV4-3
CDR3aa: CASSQEGAALGEQFF
CDR3nt: TGCGCCAGCAGCCAAGAGGGCGCCGCGTTGGGTGAGCAGTTCTTC

abundance: many
j_gene: TRBJ2-2
d_gene: NA
v_gene: TRBV7-6
CDR3aa: CASSFEWGELFF
CDR3nt: TGTGCCAGCAGCTTCGAATGGGGGGAGCTGTTTTTT

abundance: many
j_gene: TRBJ1-1
d_gene: TRBD1
v_gene: TRBV3-1
CDR3aa: CASSQGAGGTEAFF
CDR3nt: TGTGCCAGCAGCCAAGGAGCAGGGGGCACTGAAGCTTTCTTT

abundance: many
j_gene: TRBJ1-1
d_gene: NA
v_gene: TRBV20-1
CDR3aa: CSARESGDTEAFF
CDR3nt: TGCAGTGCTAGAGAATCAGGGGACACTGAAGCTTTCTTT

abundance: many
j_gene: TRBJ2-5
d_gene: NA
v_gene: TRBV24-1
CDR3aa: CATSAGETQYF
CDR3nt: TGTGCCACAAGCGCTGGCGAGACCCAGTACTTC

abundance: many
j_gene: TRBJ2-1
d_gene: NA
v_gene: TRBV7-2
CDR3aa: CASTSGSRGGNEQFF
CDR3nt: TGTGCCAGCACCTCTGGCTCTAGGGGAGGAAATGAGCAGTTCTTC

abundance: many
j_gene: TRBJ2-1
d_gene: TRBD2
v_gene: TRBV20-1
CDR3aa: CSARLAGGPNEQFF
CDR3nt: TGCAGTGCGAGACTAGCGGGAGGGCCAAATGAGCAGTTCTTC

abundance: many
j_gene: TRBJ2-1
d_gene: NA
v_gene: TRBV29-1
CDR3aa: CSVGDYNEQFF
CDR3nt: TGCAGCGTTGGGGACTACAATGAGCAGTTCTTC

abundance: many
j_gene: TRBJ2-5
d_gene: TRBD1
v_gene: TRBV5-1
CDR3aa: CASSSSGQGRETQYF
CDR3nt: TGCGCCAGCAGCTCGTCCGGACAGGGGAGGGAGACCCAGTACTTC

abundance: many
j_gene: TRBJ2-2
d_gene: NA
v_gene: TRBV2
CDR3aa: CASTIGPRGTGELFF
CDR3nt: TGTGCCAGCACTATCGGCCCCCGGGGCACCGGGGAGCTGTTTTTT

abundance: many
j_gene: TRBJ1-1
d_gene: NA
v_gene: TRBV7-2
CDR3aa: CASSLNRDGGAFF
CDR3nt: TGTGCCAGCAGCCTTAACAGGGATGGGGGAGCTTTCTTT

abundance: many
j_gene: TRBJ2-1
d_gene: TRBD2
v_gene: TRBV7-8
CDR3aa: CASLTGRASGYNEQFF
CDR3nt: TGTGCCAGTCTGACCGGGAGGGCCAGTGGCTACAATGAGCAGTTCTTC

abundance: many
j_gene: TRBJ2-3
d_gene: TRBD2
v_gene: TRBV2
CDR3aa: CASSFSGIESDTQYF
CDR3nt: TGTGCCAGCAGTTTTAGCGGGATCGAATCAGATACGCAGTATTTT